This is a list of T cell receptor beta chains from one sample in a study of CD8 T cells in Susac syndrome. Each CDR3 protein is one row after TCRdb ran MiXCR on the immunoSEQ multiplex PCR reads. The repertoire has a few hundred thousand distinct CDR3 sequences, roughly nine tenths of them found once; the top ten carry approximately 0.13%. The sample consisted of CD8+ T cells from PBMCs. All receptors derive from a human donor with multiple sclerosis. Each CDR3 is given with its conserved first and last residue. Fields, in order: D gene, V gene, J gene, clone size, CDR3 DNA, CDR3 protein. D genes are given only for firm matches. Rows may omit the clone size; those that give it use once, few, many or a size class.

d_call: -; v_call: TRBV27; j_call: TRBJ1-4; clone_size: -; cdr3_nt: TGTGCCAGCAGCCTTCCGGGGAATGAAAAACTGTTTTTT; cdr3_aa: CASSLPGNEKLFF
d_call: TRBD2; v_call: TRBV9; j_call: TRBJ2-7; clone_size: once; cdr3_nt: TGTGCCAGCAGCGAACTAGCGGGAGGCAGCTCCTACGAGCAGTACTTC; cdr3_aa: CASSELAGGSSYEQYF
d_call: -; v_call: TRBV7-9; j_call: TRBJ1-2; clone_size: once; cdr3_nt: TGTGCCAGCAGCTCATTGCAGGGTGACTATGGCTACACCTTC; cdr3_aa: CASSSLQGDYGYTF
d_call: -; v_call: TRBV7-8; j_call: TRBJ1-5; clone_size: -; cdr3_nt: TGTGCCAGCAGCTTTGAAGGGTCCAATCAGCCCCAGCATTTT; cdr3_aa: CASSFEGSNQPQHF
d_call: TRBD2; v_call: TRBV20-1; j_call: TRBJ2-7; clone_size: -; cdr3_nt: TGCAGTGCTACCGGACTAGCGGGCTACTACGAGCAGTACTTC; cdr3_aa: CSATGLAGYYEQYF
d_call: -; v_call: TRBV5-5; j_call: TRBJ2-1; clone_size: -; cdr3_nt: TGTGCCAGCAGCTTCGCGGTTAGTTCAGAGCAGTTCTTC; cdr3_aa: CASSFAVSSEQFF
d_call: TRBD1; v_call: TRBV5-6; j_call: TRBJ1-2; clone_size: -; cdr3_nt: TGTGCCAGCAGCTTGGACTCGGGGACAGCTAACTATGGCTACACCTTC; cdr3_aa: CASSLDSGTANYGYTF
d_call: -; v_call: TRBV13; j_call: TRBJ1-1; clone_size: once; cdr3_nt: TGTGCCAGCAGCTTACCGGGCACGAACACTGAAGCTTTCTTT; cdr3_aa: CASSLPGTNTEAFF
d_call: -; v_call: TRBV2; j_call: TRBJ1-2; clone_size: -; cdr3_nt: TGTGCCAGCAGTGATCATCCTCTCTATGGCTACACCTTC; cdr3_aa: CASSDHPLYGYTF
d_call: -; v_call: TRBV7-9; j_call: TRBJ2-4; clone_size: -; cdr3_nt: TGTGCCAGCAGCACCCACAAAAACATTCAGTACTTC; cdr3_aa: CASSTHKNIQYF
d_call: -; v_call: TRBV20-1; j_call: TRBJ2-7; clone_size: -; cdr3_nt: TGCAGTGCTAGAGACGGGGGGCCCGACCCCTACGAGCAGTACTTC; cdr3_aa: CSARDGGPDPYEQYF
d_call: TRBD2; v_call: TRBV6-6; j_call: TRBJ2-1; clone_size: -; cdr3_nt: TGTGCCAGCAGTTACGTACTAGCGGGACCATATGAGCAGTTCTTC; cdr3_aa: CASSYVLAGPYEQFF
d_call: TRBD1; v_call: TRBV12-3/TRBV12-4; j_call: TRBJ2-7; clone_size: -; cdr3_nt: TGTGCCAGCAGTTCCTTAACAGGGGAAGGTGGCTACGAGCAGTACTTC; cdr3_aa: CASSSLTGEGGYEQYF
d_call: TRBD1; v_call: TRBV20-1; j_call: TRBJ2-5; clone_size: -; cdr3_nt: TGCAGTGCGCGGACAGGGATTCAAGAGACCCAGTACTTC; cdr3_aa: CSARTGIQETQYF
d_call: TRBD1; v_call: TRBV7-9; j_call: TRBJ1-2; clone_size: -; cdr3_nt: TGTGCCAGCAGCCTTACAGGGGCCCCAGGCTATGGCTACACCTTC; cdr3_aa: CASSLTGAPGYGYTF
d_call: -; v_call: TRBV14; j_call: TRBJ2-2; clone_size: few; cdr3_nt: TGTGCCAGCAGCGCTTCCGGGACACCGAACACCGGGGAGCTGTTTTTT; cdr3_aa: CASSASGTPNTGELFF
d_call: TRBD2; v_call: TRBV6-5; j_call: TRBJ2-7; clone_size: -; cdr3_nt: TGTGCCAGCAGTTACGTCGGGAGGGAAGGCGAGCAGTACTTC; cdr3_aa: CASSYVGREGEQYF
d_call: TRBD2; v_call: TRBV6-5; j_call: TRBJ2-6; clone_size: -; cdr3_nt: TGTGCCAGCAGCTTAAGCGGGGGGCCTGCCAACGTCCTGACTTTC; cdr3_aa: CASSLSGGPANVLTF
d_call: -; v_call: TRBV6-5; j_call: TRBJ2-7; clone_size: -; cdr3_nt: TGTGCCAGCAGTTACTTAGGTTCGTACGAGCAGTACTTC; cdr3_aa: CASSYLGSYEQYF
d_call: TRBD1; v_call: TRBV12-3/TRBV12-4; j_call: TRBJ1-1; clone_size: -; cdr3_nt: TGTGCCAGCAGTTTCCCCTGGACAGGGGAGACTGAAGCTTTCTTT; cdr3_aa: CASSFPWTGETEAFF
d_call: -; v_call: TRBV20-1; j_call: TRBJ1-2; clone_size: -; cdr3_nt: TGCAGTGCCTTAGCATTAACCTATGCTAACTATGGCTACACCTTC; cdr3_aa: CSALALTYANYGYTF
d_call: TRBD1; v_call: TRBV7-8; j_call: TRBJ2-7; clone_size: -; cdr3_nt: TGTGCCAGCAGCTTATTCCCCTCCGGGACAGCGATAGACGAGCAGTACTTC; cdr3_aa: CASSLFPSGTAIDEQYF
d_call: TRBD2; v_call: TRBV6-2/TRBV6-3; j_call: TRBJ2-1; clone_size: -; cdr3_nt: TGTGCCAGCAGTTACGACATGGAGCGGGAGGTTTCTCCTGGAGAGCAGTTCTTC; cdr3_aa: CASSYDMEREVSPGEQFF
d_call: TRBD2; v_call: TRBV3-1; j_call: TRBJ2-3; clone_size: -; cdr3_nt: TGTGCCAGCAGCCAAGTCGAGGCTAGCGGGGGGACCCATACGCAGTATTTT; cdr3_aa: CASSQVEASGGTHTQYF
d_call: TRBD2; v_call: TRBV9; j_call: TRBJ2-1; clone_size: -; cdr3_nt: TGTGCCAGCAGCGCCGCTAGCGGAGCCTTGAATGAGCAGTTCTTC; cdr3_aa: CASSAASGALNEQFF
d_call: TRBD1; v_call: TRBV20-1; j_call: TRBJ1-1; clone_size: -; cdr3_nt: TGCAGTGCTCTCCGACAGGGGGTAGGCGACACTGAAGCTTTCTTT; cdr3_aa: CSALRQGVGDTEAFF
d_call: -; v_call: TRBV12-3/TRBV12-4; j_call: TRBJ2-7; clone_size: -; cdr3_nt: TGTGCCAGCAGTTTAGGGCGGACTGAGGACTACGAGCAGTACTTC; cdr3_aa: CASSLGRTEDYEQYF
d_call: TRBD2; v_call: TRBV11-2; j_call: TRBJ2-1; clone_size: -; cdr3_nt: TGTGCCAGCAGCCACCCGCGTGAAAAAGCGGGAGAGGAACGGTCCTACAATGAGCAGTTCTTC; cdr3_aa: CASSHPREKAGEERSYNEQFF
d_call: TRBD1; v_call: TRBV6-5; j_call: TRBJ1-1; clone_size: -; cdr3_nt: TGTGCCAGTTGGGACAGGGGATTGAACACTGAAGCTTTCTTT; cdr3_aa: CASWDRGLNTEAFF
d_call: -; v_call: TRBV27; j_call: TRBJ1-5; clone_size: -; cdr3_nt: TGTGCCAGCAGTTTATTGGGGGGCCATCAGCCCCAGCATTTT; cdr3_aa: CASSLLGGHQPQHF
d_call: -; v_call: TRBV11-2; j_call: TRBJ1-4; clone_size: -; cdr3_nt: TGTGCCAGCAGCGACGTACCTGAGGAGTTAGATGAAAAACTGTTTTTT; cdr3_aa: CASSDVPEELDEKLFF
d_call: TRBD2; v_call: TRBV11-1; j_call: TRBJ2-3; clone_size: -; cdr3_nt: TGTGCCAGCAGCACTCCGGGACTAGCTTCTCTAGATACGCAGTATTTT; cdr3_aa: CASSTPGLASLDTQYF
d_call: TRBD2; v_call: TRBV7-9; j_call: TRBJ2-3; clone_size: -; cdr3_nt: TGTGCCAGCAGGGAAACTAGCGGGAGGTGGACAGATACGCAGTATTTT; cdr3_aa: CASRETSGRWTDTQYF
d_call: -; v_call: TRBV20-1; j_call: TRBJ2-3; clone_size: -; cdr3_nt: TGCAGTGCTCTCCCCGTGGCGGGACTTACTTTTATCACAGATACGCAGTATTTT; cdr3_aa: CSALPVAGLTFITDTQYF
d_call: -; v_call: TRBV19; j_call: TRBJ2-7; clone_size: -; cdr3_nt: TGTGCCAGTAGTATCGGCAGCGGTAGCTCCTACGAGCAGTACTTC; cdr3_aa: CASSIGSGSSYEQYF
d_call: -; v_call: TRBV7-9; j_call: TRBJ2-3; clone_size: -; cdr3_nt: TGTGCCAGCAATCTAATCGGCCAGAGGTCTAGCACAGATACGCAGTATTTT; cdr3_aa: CASNLIGQRSSTDTQYF
d_call: TRBD2; v_call: TRBV6-1; j_call: TRBJ2-5; clone_size: -; cdr3_nt: TGTGCCAGCAGTAAAACTACAATAGCGGGAGGGCCCGGGGAGACCCAGTACTTC; cdr3_aa: CASSKTTIAGGPGETQYF
d_call: -; v_call: TRBV6-2/TRBV6-3; j_call: TRBJ2-1; clone_size: -; cdr3_nt: TGTGCCAGCAGTTACTCAATACAGGACTCAGGCAATGAGCAGTTCTTC; cdr3_aa: CASSYSIQDSGNEQFF
d_call: TRBD1; v_call: TRBV4-1; j_call: TRBJ2-1; clone_size: -; cdr3_nt: TGCGCCAGCAGCCTCTCGGACAGGGGCCCCTACAATGAGCAGTTCTTC; cdr3_aa: CASSLSDRGPYNEQFF
d_call: -; v_call: TRBV6-5; j_call: TRBJ1-1; clone_size: once; cdr3_nt: TGTGCCAGCAGTAGAACTACAAGGAACACTGAAGCTTTCTTT; cdr3_aa: CASSRTTRNTEAFF
d_call: -; v_call: TRBV10-2; j_call: TRBJ2-5; clone_size: -; cdr3_nt: TGCGCCAGCAGTGAGATGGACAGAATAAGCCAAGAGACCCAGTACTTC; cdr3_aa: CASSEMDRISQETQYF
d_call: -; v_call: TRBV4-3; j_call: TRBJ1-1; clone_size: -; cdr3_nt: TGCGCCAGCAGCCCTAGTCGACTCATGAACACTGAAGCTTTCTTT; cdr3_aa: CASSPSRLMNTEAFF
d_call: -; v_call: TRBV7-8; j_call: TRBJ2-7; clone_size: -; cdr3_nt: TGTGCCAGCAGCCACGAGGTCGGCTCCTACGAGCAGTACTTC; cdr3_aa: CASSHEVGSYEQYF
d_call: -; v_call: TRBV6-5; j_call: TRBJ2-1; clone_size: -; cdr3_nt: TGTGCCAGCTGGCCTAGCCCCAGCTCCTACAATGAGCAGTTCTTC; cdr3_aa: CASWPSPSSYNEQFF
d_call: -; v_call: TRBV30; j_call: TRBJ1-1; clone_size: once; cdr3_nt: TGTGCCTGGAACCCGGACGCCCATGAGGACATTGAAGCTTTCTTT; cdr3_aa: CAWNPDAHEDIEAFF
d_call: -; v_call: TRBV18; j_call: TRBJ2-3; clone_size: -; cdr3_nt: TGTGCCAGCTCACCTATATCGGGACTAGATACGCAGTATTTT; cdr3_aa: CASSPISGLDTQYF
d_call: -; v_call: TRBV3-1; j_call: TRBJ2-3; clone_size: -; cdr3_nt: TGTGCCAGCAGCCAAACTCGACAGGACGATACGCAGTATTTT; cdr3_aa: CASSQTRQDDTQYF
d_call: -; v_call: TRBV4-1; j_call: TRBJ2-1; clone_size: -; cdr3_nt: TGCGCCAGCAGCCAAGGGCTCGATGAGCAGTTCTTC; cdr3_aa: CASSQGLDEQFF
d_call: -; v_call: TRBV6-1; j_call: TRBJ2-7; clone_size: once; cdr3_nt: TGTGCCAGCAGAGAAATGGGGGTCGATACAGGGTGGTACGAGCAGTACTTC; cdr3_aa: CASREMGVDTGWYEQYF
d_call: TRBD1; v_call: TRBV19; j_call: TRBJ2-2; clone_size: -; cdr3_nt: TGTGCCAGTAGTAGGGACAGTTACGGGACCGGGGAGCTGTTTTTT; cdr3_aa: CASSRDSYGTGELFF
d_call: -; v_call: TRBV5-5; j_call: TRBJ2-3; clone_size: -; cdr3_nt: TGTGCCAGCAGTCACAGGAGCACAGATACGCAGTATTTT; cdr3_aa: CASSHRSTDTQYF
d_call: -; v_call: TRBV4-1; j_call: TRBJ1-1; clone_size: -; cdr3_nt: TGCGCCAGCAGCCAAGTCCATGGCGGCCTAAACACTGAAGCTTTCTTT; cdr3_aa: CASSQVHGGLNTEAFF
d_call: -; v_call: TRBV2; j_call: TRBJ1-1; clone_size: -; cdr3_nt: TGTGCCAGCAGCGGGGTTAGGGGGGAGAAGACGGACACTGAAGCTTTCTTT; cdr3_aa: CASSGVRGEKTDTEAFF
d_call: -; v_call: TRBV7-9; j_call: TRBJ1-4; clone_size: -; cdr3_nt: TGTGCCAGCAGCCCTACAGCAACTAATGAAAAACTGTTTTTT; cdr3_aa: CASSPTATNEKLFF
d_call: -; v_call: TRBV29-1; j_call: TRBJ2-1; clone_size: -; cdr3_nt: TGCAGCGTAACGGACACCCTGGGGTACAATGAGCAGTTCTTC; cdr3_aa: CSVTDTLGYNEQFF
d_call: TRBD2; v_call: TRBV7-2; j_call: TRBJ2-7; clone_size: -; cdr3_nt: TGTGCCAGCAGCCCCGGGACTAGCCGCGAGCAGTACTTC; cdr3_aa: CASSPGTSREQYF
d_call: TRBD2; v_call: TRBV12-3/TRBV12-4; j_call: TRBJ2-4; clone_size: -; cdr3_nt: TGTGCCAGCAGCCCCAGCGGGGGGGGAAACATTCAGTACTTC; cdr3_aa: CASSPSGGGNIQYF
d_call: TRBD1; v_call: TRBV12-3/TRBV12-4; j_call: TRBJ1-2; clone_size: -; cdr3_nt: TGTGCCAGCAGTCCGACAGGGGAAGGCTACACCTTC; cdr3_aa: CASSPTGEGYTF